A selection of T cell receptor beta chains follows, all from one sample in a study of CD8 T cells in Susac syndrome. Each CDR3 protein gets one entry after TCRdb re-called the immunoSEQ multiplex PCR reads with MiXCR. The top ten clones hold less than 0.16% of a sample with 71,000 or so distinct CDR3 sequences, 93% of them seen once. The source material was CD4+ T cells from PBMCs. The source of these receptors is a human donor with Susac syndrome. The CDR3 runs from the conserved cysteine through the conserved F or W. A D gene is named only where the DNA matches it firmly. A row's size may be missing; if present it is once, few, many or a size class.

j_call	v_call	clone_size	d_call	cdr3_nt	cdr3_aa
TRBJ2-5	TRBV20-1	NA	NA	TGCAGTGCTAGAGATGGGTCCCTCCAGGGCGGCCAAGAGACCCAGTACTTC	CSARDGSLQGGQETQYF
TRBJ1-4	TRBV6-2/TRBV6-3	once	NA	TGTGCCAGCAGTGGGACTTTCTACGCCCTTGCAACTAATGAAAAACTGTTTTTT	CASSGTFYALATNEKLFF
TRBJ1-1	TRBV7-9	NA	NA	TGTGCCAGCAGCTTAAACGGTAGATTTGGGGGATTT	CASSLNGRFGGF
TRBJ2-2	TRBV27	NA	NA	TGTGCCAGCAGTCCCTTCGGCACCGGGGAGCTGTTTTTT	CASSPFGTGELFF
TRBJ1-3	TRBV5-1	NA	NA	TGCGCCAGCAGCCTCTCTGGAAACACCATATATTTT	CASSLSGNTIYF
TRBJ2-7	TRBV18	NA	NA	TGTGCCAGCTCACCAACGGTAGCTGGGGACGAGCAGTACTTC	CASSPTVAGDEQYF
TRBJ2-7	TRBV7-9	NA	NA	TGTGCCAGCAGCAGGACCTTCTACGAGCAGTACTTC	CASSRTFYEQYF
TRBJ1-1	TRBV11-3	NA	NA	TGTGCCAGCAGCTTAGGGCTGGGGACTGAAGCTTTCTTT	CASSLGLGTEAFF
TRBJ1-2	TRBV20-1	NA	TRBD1	TGCAGTGCTAGAGATTCGGGACAGAGCCCCTTC	CSARDSGQSPF
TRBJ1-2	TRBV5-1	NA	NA	TGCGCCAGCAGAACGACCACCCTCTATGGCTACACCTTC	CASRTTTLYGYTF